This T cell receptor (beta chain) was sequenced for a study of shared clonotypes between healthy human individuals. Sequencing was performed with immunoSEQ multiplex PCR; in TCRdb, only in-frame clones are kept and a portion is missing. Among roughly 2,300,000 clones listed, 92% were seen once. Germline V CDR1 and CDR2: SGHRS, YFSETQ. The CDR3 totals 14 residues. J gave up 6 bases and V 5 bases, and 11 bases lay outside the gene matches. V usage is TRBV5-1 and J usage is TRBJ2-7; TRBD1 agrees at 7 bases. The sequenced sample consisted of naive CD4+ T cells from PBMCs. Subset in this sample: CD45RA+ positively selected. This receptor was taken from a man younger than 35 in good health. Some clones in this sample may be carry-over from other donors' samples. The CDR3 spells CASSQDRSPGEQYF. The CDR3 DNA is TGCGCCAGCAGTCAGGACAGGTCCCCTGGCGAGCAGTACTTC.